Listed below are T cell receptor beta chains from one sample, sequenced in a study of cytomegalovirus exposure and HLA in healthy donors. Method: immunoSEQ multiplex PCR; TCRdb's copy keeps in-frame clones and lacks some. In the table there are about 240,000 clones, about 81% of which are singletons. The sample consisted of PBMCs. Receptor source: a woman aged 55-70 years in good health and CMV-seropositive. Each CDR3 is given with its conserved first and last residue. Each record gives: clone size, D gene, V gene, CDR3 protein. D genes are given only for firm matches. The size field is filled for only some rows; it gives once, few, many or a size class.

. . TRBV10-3 CAISERSQNTEAFF
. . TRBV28 CASSPHSLDGYTF
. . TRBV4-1 CASSQGRPLGRYEQYF
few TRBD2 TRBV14 CASSQDRLAAYNEQFF
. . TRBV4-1 CASSQDARDHYGYTF
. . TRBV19 CASSLGRANSYNEQFF
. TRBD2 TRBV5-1 CASSEGLAGRYEQYF
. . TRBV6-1 CASSPPQSDTQYF
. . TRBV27 CASSSRRDSLRWGYTF
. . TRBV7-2 CASSIQKNTEAFF
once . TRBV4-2 CASSQSQDGTEAFF
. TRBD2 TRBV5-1 CASRIASGSPGELFF
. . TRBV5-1 CASNIGGGETQYF
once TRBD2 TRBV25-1 CASRRAGWGTDTQYF
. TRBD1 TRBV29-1 CSVQDRSLSYGYTF
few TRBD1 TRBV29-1 CSAGQGVDYEQYF
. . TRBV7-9 CASSFRRQGRGEKLFF
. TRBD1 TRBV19 CASSIVTGADQPQHF
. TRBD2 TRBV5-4 CASSWTSGSSYEQYF
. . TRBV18 CASSPGRLDQPQHF
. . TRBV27 CASSYGTAGREKLFF
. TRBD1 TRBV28 CASSSGGHSYNEQFF
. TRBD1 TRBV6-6 CASSYRDSPDTQYF
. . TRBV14 CASSQVRLTANNYGYTF